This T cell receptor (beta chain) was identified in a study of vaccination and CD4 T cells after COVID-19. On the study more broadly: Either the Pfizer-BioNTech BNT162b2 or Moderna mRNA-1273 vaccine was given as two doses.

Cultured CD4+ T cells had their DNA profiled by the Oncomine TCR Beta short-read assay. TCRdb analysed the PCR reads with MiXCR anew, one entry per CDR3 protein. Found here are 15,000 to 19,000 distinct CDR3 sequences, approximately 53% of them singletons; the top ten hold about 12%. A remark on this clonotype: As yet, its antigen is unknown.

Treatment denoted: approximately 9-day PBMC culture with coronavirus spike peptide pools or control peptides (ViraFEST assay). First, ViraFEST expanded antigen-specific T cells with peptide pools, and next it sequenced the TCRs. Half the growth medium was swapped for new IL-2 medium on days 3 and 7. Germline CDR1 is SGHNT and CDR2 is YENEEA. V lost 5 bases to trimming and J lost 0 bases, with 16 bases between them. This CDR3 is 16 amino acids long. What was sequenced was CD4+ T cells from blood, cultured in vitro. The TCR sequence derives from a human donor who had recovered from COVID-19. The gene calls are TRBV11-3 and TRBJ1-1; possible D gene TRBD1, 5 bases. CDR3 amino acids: CASSPGTLFMNTEAFF. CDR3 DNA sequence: TGTGCCAGCAGCCCCGGGACGTTATTCATGAACACTGAAGCTTTCTTT.